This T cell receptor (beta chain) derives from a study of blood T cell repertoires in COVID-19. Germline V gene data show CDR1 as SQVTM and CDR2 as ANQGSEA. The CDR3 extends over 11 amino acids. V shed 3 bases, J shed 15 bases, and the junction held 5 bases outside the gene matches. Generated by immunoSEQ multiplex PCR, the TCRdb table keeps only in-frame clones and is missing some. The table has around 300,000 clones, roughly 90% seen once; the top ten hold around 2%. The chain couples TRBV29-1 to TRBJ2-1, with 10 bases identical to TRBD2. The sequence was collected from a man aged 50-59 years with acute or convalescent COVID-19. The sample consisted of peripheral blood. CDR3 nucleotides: TGCAGCGTTGATTCCCTAGCGGGGGTGTTCTTC. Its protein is CSVDSLAGVFF.